These 18 T cell receptor beta chains share one sample of origin, sequenced in a study of Graves' ophthalmopathy and Graves' hyperthyroidism. RNA transcripts were the template, and TCR beta CDR3 regions were amplified from them. The first-round RT-PCR employed HTBI primers together with the Qiagen OneStep RT-PCR kit. A multiplex PCR was then performed as the second round. MiXCR, run by TCRdb on the multiplex PCR reads, gives a single entry per CDR3 protein. Among a few hundred thousand distinct CDR3 sequences listed, about a sixth were seen once. Sequences were obtained from peripheral blood. Receptors originate from an adult woman with stable Graves' hyperthyroidism.

There are many counts of this clonotype. This chain connects TRBV30 to TRBJ1-1, with no clear D. Trimming removed 2 bases at V and 0 bases at J, with 13 bases between. Looked up from germline, CDR1 is GTSNPN and CDR2 is SVGIG (reference sequence). The CDR3 is 15 residues long. DNA for the CDR3: TGTGCCTGGAGTTTGGGGAGTGGGTTGAACACTGAAGCTTTCTTT. It specifies CAWSLGSGLNTEAFF.

This clonotype has at least ten counts. The chain recombines TRBV9 with TRBJ2-7; D unclear. Germline-derived CDR1 and CDR2 are SGDLS and YYNGEE. This CDR3 is built from 15 residues. With 0 bases removed from V and 0 bases from J, the gap between germline ends came to 10 bases. The CDR3 DNA sequence: TGTGCCAGCAGCGTAGGGGCTGGAAGCTCCTACGAGCAGTACTTC. Translation: CASSVGAGSSYEQYF. Filled out from reference TRBV9 and TRBJ2-7, the complete variable domain reads DSGVTQTPKHLITATGQRVTLRCSPRSGDLSVYWYQQSLDQGLQFLIQYYNGEERAKGNILERFSAQQFPDLHSELNLSSLELGDSALYFCASSVGAGSSYEQYFGPGTRLTVT.

The gene calls are TRBV7-6 and TRBJ2-7; no firm D call. Germline loops: CDR1 SGHVS, CDR2 FNYEAQ. V was cut by 5 bases and J by 2 bases, with 16 bases left in between. The CDR3 loop spans 15 amino acids. CDR3 region: CASSRNLLGTYEQYV. CDR3 DNA sequence: TGTGCCAGCAGCCGAAACCTCCTAGGGACCTACGAGCAGTACGTC.

About this clonotype: This CDR3 is missing its conserved last phenylalanine or tryptophan, likely due to a read error. The limits of the CDR3 on the DNA are not certain, so only TCRdb's listed CDR3 is given. V and J are TRBV12-3 or TRBV12-4 and TRBJ2-2; the tabulated D call, TRBD1, remains unverified against the DNA. The CDR3 is 15 residues long, ends included. CDR3 loop: CASSTPGQLTGELCY.

This clonotype was detected many times. V usage is TRBV11-2 and J usage is TRBJ2-5; TRBD1 agrees at 10 bases. This CDR3 is 17 amino acids long. Unmatched junction bases numbered 11, after V lost 5 bases and J lost 2 bases. Germline V gene sequence: CDR1 SGHAT, CDR2 FQNNGV. CDR3 in amino acids: CASSPGDRGTYQETQYF. In nucleotides, the CDR3 is TGTGCCAGCAGCCCCGGGGACAGGGGAACGTATCAAGAGACCCAGTACTTC.

This clonotype was counted at least ten times. This chain uses TRBV4-2 with TRBJ1-1; D unresolved. Germline values: CDR1 LGHNA, CDR2 YNFKEQ. Trimming left V 0 bases short and J 4 bases short, with 12 bases between. This CDR3 is built from 15 residues. CDR3 amino acids: CASSQDFGGSTEAFF. The CDR3 nucleotides read TGTGCCAGCAGCCAAGATTTTGGAGGGAGCACTGAAGCTTTCTTT.

This clonotype showed up many times. The chain links TRBV6-5 to TRBJ2-7; D ambiguous. V lost 7 bases and J lost 0, with 10 bases in between. Per germline, CDR1 MNHEY and CDR2 SVGAGI. There are 13 residues in the CDR3. The CDR3 DNA is TGTGCCAGCACCGAGGAGTTCTCCTACGAGCAGTACTTC. This gives the protein CASTEEFSYEQYF.

Many counts were recorded for this clonotype. This chain links TRBV12-3 or TRBV12-4 with TRBJ2-7, with D possibly being TRBD1 or TRBD2 (6 bases each). The CDR3 consists of 15 residues. The V end was cut by 6 bases, the J end by 2 bases, with 17 bases between. CDR3 loop: CASSAFGGPAYEQYF. The CDR3, as DNA: TGTGCCAGCAGCGCATTCGGGGGCCCGGCCTACGAGCAGTACTTC.

V gene TRBV4-1 combines with J gene TRBJ2-7, with 9 bases identical to TRBD2. Germline CDR1 is MGHRA and CDR2 is YSYEKL. This CDR3 is built from 17 residues. V was pared by 3 bases and J by 3 bases, with 12 bases of the junction left unmatched. For the CDR3, the DNA is TGCGCCAGCAGCCACGGACTAGCGAGAAAAAAATTCTACGAGCAGTACTTC. It specifies CASSHGLARKKFYEQYF.

The chain couples TRBV5-1 to TRBJ2-7; D gene ambiguous. With 0 bases removed from V and 2 bases from J, the gap between germline ends came to 9 bases. The CDR3 is 14 amino acids. Germline CDR1 reads SGHRS; CDR2 reads YFSETQ. CDR3 bases: TGCGCCAGCAGCTTGGCCTCCGTTACCTACGAGCAGTACTTC. Its translation: CASSLASVTYEQYF.

The sample holds many counts of this clonotype. The chain uses TRBV29-1 and TRBJ1-2, with 7 nucleotides matching TRBD1. This CDR3 comprises 13 residues. V lost 4 bases to trimming and J lost 2 bases; unmatched junction nucleotides: 4. CDR1 is SQVTM and CDR2 is ANQGSEA in the germline V gene. The CDR3 is CSVGVGQNYGYTF. The DNA of the CDR3 is TGCAGCGTTGGGGTGGGACAGAACTATGGCTACACCTTC.

In its sample, this clonotype was seen many times. This chain connects TRBV12-3 or TRBV12-4 to TRBJ2-7; 9 nucleotides align to TRBD1. With V trimmed by 6 bases and J by 5 bases, 5 bases remained unmatched. The CDR3 covers 13 residues. CDR3 in DNA: TGTGCCAGCAGCCGGGACAGGGAGAACGAGCAGTACTTC. The encoded protein is CASSRDRENEQYF.

The V gene is TRBV28, the J gene TRBJ2-5, with 10 positions matching TRBD2. The J segment lost 3 bases and the V segment lost 8 bases, leaving 6 bases of the junction unmatched. CDR1 and CDR2 from the germline V gene are MDHEN and SYDVKM. The CDR3 contains 14 residues. The CDR3 coding sequence is TGTGCCAGCGTAACAGCGGGGGGGAAAGAGACCCAGTACTTC. Protein sequence: CASVTAGGKETQYF.

This clonotype showed up many times. The V call is TRBV28, the J call TRBJ2-5, with 10 bases aligning to TRBD2. Germline CDR1 is MDHEN and CDR2 is SYDVKM. The CDR3 has 17 residues. The V gene end was trimmed by 1 base and the J gene end by 3 bases; junction bases not matched to a gene: 8. The DNA for the CDR3 is TGTGCCAGCAGTTTATTTTTTAGCGGGAGGAGGAAAGAGACCCAGTACTTC. Its translation is CASSLFFSGRRKETQYF.

This clonotype was seen repeatedly, ten times or more. This chain joins TRBV27 and TRBJ2-7, with TRBD2 matching 7 bases. After removal of 4 bases from V and 4 bases from J, the junction contained 7 bases not matched to a gene. The CDR3 extends over 14 amino acids. Germline V gene lookup returns CDR1 MNHEY and CDR2 SMNVEV (reference sequence). CDR3 sequence: CASSSRAGVYEQYF. CDR3 in DNA: TGTGCCAGCAGTTCTAGGGCGGGGGTGTACGAGCAGTACTTC.

The genes are TRBV14 and TRBJ2-7; 8 nucleotides line up with TRBD1. V shed 5 bases and J 4 bases; nucleotides not matched to a gene: 7. CDR3 length: 14 amino acids. Germline assignment: CDR1 SGHDN and CDR2 FVKESK. CDR3 in amino acids: CASSSRTGWYEQYF. CDR3 in DNA: TGTGCCAGCAGCTCACGGACAGGGTGGTACGAGCAGTACTTC.

This clonotype was observed many times. The rearrangement joins TRBV7-9 to TRBJ1-1, with D possibly TRBD1 on 5 matching bases. V dropped 1 base and J dropped 5 bases, with 11 bases sitting between them. Germline CDR1 and CDR2: SEHNR and FQNEAQ (reference sequence). The CDR3 consists of 14 residues. This chain's CDR3 is CASSLDGGRTEAFF. CDR3 coding DNA: TGTGCCAGCAGCTTAGATGGGGGTCGAACTGAAGCTTTCTTT. Variable domain in full (rest from reference TRBV7-9 and TRBJ1-1): DTGVSQNPRHKITKRGQNVTFRCDPISEHNRLYWYRQTLGQGPEFLTYFQNEAQLEKSRLLSDRFSAERPKGSFSTLEIQRTEQGDSAMYLCASSLDGGRTEAFFGQGTRLTVV.

This clonotype was found many times. J is TRBJ1-5 and V is TRBV19, with D uncertain. The V gene's germline CDR1 is LNHDA and CDR2 SQIVND (reference sequence). The V end lost 3 bases, the J end lost 3 bases, and 9 bases lay between the germline ends. This CDR3 region has 14 residues. CDR3 loop: CASSMYQVNQPQHF. The CDR3 region has the DNA TGTGCCAGTAGTATGTATCAGGTCAATCAGCCCCAGCATTTT.